A selection of T cell receptor beta chains follows, all from one sample in a study of Ad26.COV2.S vaccination and SARS-CoV-2 variants. Measured with immunoSEQ multiplex PCR; TCRdb has only the in-frame clones, and not every one. The table shows roughly 510,000 clones, with 70% to 90% occurring only once. The starting material was peripheral blood, obtained in a trial of Ad26.COV2.S vaccine versus placebo. The source of these receptors is a person aged 18-65 years who received the Ad26.COV2.S COVID-19 vaccine or a placebo. The CDR3 runs from the conserved cysteine through the conserved F or W. A D gene is named only where the DNA matches it firmly. Expanded clones get a size class; other rows say once, few or many, or leave the size out.

>TRBJ2-5|NA|TRBV4-2|NA
CASSPGAVQETQYF
TGTGCCAGCAGCCCGGGAGCGGTCCAAGAGACCCAGTACTTC
>TRBJ2-2|few|TRBV5-4|NA
CASSFMGPGTGELFF
TGTGCCAGCAGCTTTATGGGGCCGGGCACCGGGGAGCTGTTTTTT
>TRBJ1-1|NA|TRBV12-5|TRBD1
CASGLTGGQEAFF
TGTGCTAGTGGTTTGACAGGGGGCCAAGAAGCTTTCTTT
>TRBJ2-1|NA|TRBV11-1|TRBD2
CASSLEFGGRANEQFF
TGTGCCAGCAGCTTAGAGTTCGGCGGGAGGGCCAATGAGCAGTTCTTC
>TRBJ2-1|NA|TRBV7-9|TRBD2
CASSLGGASGIEQFF
TGTGCCAGCAGCTTAGGGGGGGCTAGCGGGATTGAGCAGTTCTTC
>TRBJ2-7|once|TRBV4-2|TRBD2
CASSENTNTPTSGYEQYF
TGTGCCAGCAGCGAGAATACCAACACCCCGACTAGCGGCTACGAGCAGTACTTC
>TRBJ2-7|NA|TRBV9|TRBD2
CASSVTGGLYEQYF
TGTGCCAGCAGCGTTACGGGAGGGCTCTACGAGCAGTACTTC
>TRBJ2-1|NA|TRBV20-1|NA
CSASSSRYNEQFF
TGCAGTGCTAGTAGCTCGCGGTACAATGAGCAGTTCTTC
>TRBJ1-6|few|TRBV4-3|NA
CASSQDPGKGSPLHF
TGCGCCAGCAGCCAAGATCCAGGGAAGGGATCACCCCTCCACTTT
>TRBJ1-3|NA|TRBV4-2|NA
CASSQGSWSGNTIYF
TGTGCCAGCAGCCAAGGCTCGTGGTCTGGAAACACCATATATTTT
>TRBJ2-5|NA|TRBV27|TRBD1
CASRLQGKETQYF
TGTGCCAGCAGGCTACAGGGGAAAGAGACCCAGTACTTC
>TRBJ1-1|once|TRBV19|NA
CASSIGRARTEAFF
TGTGCCAGTAGTATCGGAAGGGCGCGGACTGAAGCTTTCTTT
>TRBJ2-3|NA|TRBV5-1|NA
CASSSTMGQPDTQYF
TGCGCCAGCAGTTCGACTATGGGCCAGCCAGATACGCAGTATTTT
>TRBJ1-2|NA|TRBV7-2|NA
CASSPPHTYYGYTF
TGTGCCAGCAGCCCCCCCCACACTTACTATGGCTACACCTTC
>TRBJ1-4|NA|TRBV28|NA
CASGLLGQKLFF
TGTGCCAGCGGGCTACTCGGCCAAAAACTGTTTTTT
>TRBJ1-2|NA|TRBV27|NA
CASSLYPGDGYTF
TGTGCCAGCAGTTTATACCCGGGAGATGGCTACACCTTC
>TRBJ2-2|NA|TRBV5-1|NA
CASSPLTANTGELFF
TGCGCCAGCAGCCCGTTAACAGCAAACACCGGGGAGCTGTTTTTT
>TRBJ2-1|NA|TRBV3-1/TRBV3-2|NA
CASSQDFRGGRNEQFF
TGTGCCAGCAGCCAAGATTTCAGGGGAGGGCGCAATGAGCAGTTCTTC
>TRBJ2-7|NA|TRBV9|TRBD2
CASSVSGGEQYF
TGTGCCAGCAGCGTATCGGGGGGAGAGCAGTACTTC
>TRBJ1-1|NA|TRBV29-1|NA
CSVQRSIPEAFF
TGCAGCGTTCAAAGGAGTATACCTGAAGCTTTCTTT
>TRBJ2-1|once|TRBV4-2|NA
CASSPRVGSYNEQFF
TGTGCCAGCAGCCCCAGGGTAGGCTCCTACAATGAGCAGTTCTTC